The present T cell receptor beta chain was sequenced within a study of T cell changes during pregnancy in multiple sclerosis. The CDR3 covers 15 residues. Germline CDR1 is SSHAT and CDR2 is FNYEAQ (reference sequence). Only in-frame clones appear in the TCRdb table, and some are missing; sequencing was by immunoSEQ multiplex PCR. Altogether approximately 33,000 clones are present, roughly 88% being singletons, with the ten largest covering about 0.7%. Comments on this clone: Sequence at one end of the junction differs from germline and may be a read error.

This sample comprised CD4+ T cells from peripheral blood mononuclear cells, obtained in the first trimester of pregnancy. The rearrangement links TRBV7-7 to TRBJ2-7, with TRBD2 identical over 8 bases. This receptor was identified in a female donor in good health, enrolled as a control in a pregnancy study. The CDR3 sequence is CASSLRAGAAYEQYF. For the CDR3, the DNA is TGTGCTAGCAGCCTGCGAGCGGGGGCTGCCTACGAGCAGTACTTC. The whole variable domain, filled in from reference TRBV7-7 and TRBJ2-7, reads GAGVSQSPRYKVTKRGQDVTLRCDPISSHATLYWYQQALGQGPEFLTYFNYEAQPDKSGLPSDRFSAERPEGSISTLTIQRTEQRDSAMYRCASSLRAGAAYEQYFGPGTRLTVT.